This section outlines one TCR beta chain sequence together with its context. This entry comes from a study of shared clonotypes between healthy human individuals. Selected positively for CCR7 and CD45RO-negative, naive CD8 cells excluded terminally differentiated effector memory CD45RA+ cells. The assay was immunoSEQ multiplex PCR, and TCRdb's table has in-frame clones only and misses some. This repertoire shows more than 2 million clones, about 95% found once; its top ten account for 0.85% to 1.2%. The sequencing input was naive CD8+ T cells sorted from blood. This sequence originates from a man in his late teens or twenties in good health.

CDR3: CASSGGTGSIFYGYTF. CDR3 in DNA: TGTGCCAGCAGCGGAGGGACAGGGAGTATTTTCTATGGCTACACCTTC. The chain is built from TRBV9 and TRBJ1-2, with TRBD1 matching over 9 bases. CDR1 and CDR2 (germline): SGDLS, YYNGEE. The V gene end was trimmed by 3 bases and the J gene end by 4 bases; junction bases not matched to a gene: 10. This CDR3 spans 16 amino acids.